This TCR beta chain was retrieved from a study of blood T cell repertoires in COVID-19. For the study at large: The United States, Italy and Spain provided the acute and convalescent COVID-19 samples.

The protocol was immunoSEQ multiplex PCR, while the TCRdb copy is restricted to in-frame clones and leaves out a portion. The table has a few hundred thousand clones, 85% to 90% seen once. Germline values: CDR1 LNHNV, CDR2 YYDKDF (reference sequence). This CDR3 is 14 amino acids long. V trimming: 3 bases; J trimming: 4 bases; junction bases outside the gene matches: 4. Living in about 25 US areas, the participants were between about 18 and 95 years of age. This chain connects TRBV15 to TRBJ1-2, with 8 nucleotides matching TRBD1. Sequenced: PBMCs or T cells enriched from blood (not recorded which). This receptor was identified in a woman aged 18-35 years who had recovered from COVID-19. The CDR3 DNA is TGTGCCACCAGCAGGGACAGGGCGGGCTATGGCTACACCTTC. Its protein is CATSRDRAGYGYTF.